A single sample gave rise to the 9 T cell receptor beta chains below, sequenced in a study of cytomegalovirus exposure and HLA in healthy donors (dated by TCRdb to the late 2010s). Libraries came from the immunoSEQ multiplex PCR assay. As stored in TCRdb, this immuneACCESS dataset retains in-frame rearrangements with V and J assigned. A fraction of the clones does not appear; measured against another copy, unresolved V genes explain less than half of the discrepancy, and the remainder lacks a known reason. The table for this sample lists fewer than 90,000 clones; roughly 84% of them were counted only once. Over 10% of the sample belongs to the ten largest clones. The sequenced material came from PBMCs. The receptor set was obtained from a woman aged 18-29 years in good health and CMV-seropositive.

This chain uses TRBV6-5 with TRBJ2-3; 7 bases are a match to TRBD2. V shed 5 bases, J shed 5 bases, and the junction held 7 bases outside the gene matches. Germline loops: CDR1 MNHEY, CDR2 SVGAGI. This CDR3 contains 14 residues. CDR3 bases: TGTGCCAGCAGTGGACGGGGGGTCAGAGATACGCAGTATTTT. Translation gives CASSGRGVRDTQYF.

The V and J genes are TRBV5-1 and TRBJ2-3, with a possible D match to TRBD2 (5 bases). Trimming cost V 4 bases and J 1 base, with 10 bases left between them. There are 14 residues in the CDR3. Germline CDR1 reads SGHRS; CDR2 reads YFSETQ. The CDR3 DNA sequence: TGCGCCAGCAGCCTAGCCCAGCGCACAGATACGCAGTATTTT. Translating gives CASSLAQRTDTQYF. The full variable domain, in which reference TRBV5-1 and TRBJ2-3 provide the parts outside the CDR3, is KAGVTQTPRYLIKTRGQQVTLSCSPISGHRSVSWYQQTPGQGLQFLFEYFSETQRNKGNFPGRFSGRQFSNSRSEMNVSTLELGDSALYLCASSLAQRTDTQYFGPGTRLTVL.

The genes are TRBV19 and TRBJ2-2; D is perhaps TRBD2 (6 bases). The CDR3 is 14 residues long. Trimming took off 3 bases at V and 4 bases at J, with 9 bases between the two ends. The germline V gene encodes CDR1 LNHDA and CDR2 SQIVND (reference sequence). CDR3 bases: TGTGCCAGTAGTATGGGGGGAGGCACCGGGGAGCTGTTTTTT. Residues: CASSMGGGTGELFF.

The chain joins TRBV5-1 to TRBJ2-7; possibly TRBD1 for D (5 bases). Per germline, CDR1 SGHRS and CDR2 YFSETQ. The CDR3 runs to 14 residues. Deletions cut 5 bases from V and 4 bases from J, with 16 bases between. CDR3 coding DNA: TGCGCCAGCAGTCCTGTCAGGGTTGGGTACGAGCAGTACTTC. This codes for CASSPVRVGYEQYF.

As regards this clone: At one of its ends the junction is not consistent with the germline gene, which may arise from a read error. J is TRBJ1-6 and V is TRBV28; 8 positions match TRBD1. The CDR3 length is 15 residues. The germline V gene encodes CDR1 MDHEN and CDR2 SYDVKM. The CDR3 is CASSSLNRIPGQAMF. In DNA, the CDR3 is TGTGCCAGCAGTTCCCTCAATAGAATCCCGGGACAGGCGATGTTT. Complete variable domain (other parts from reference TRBV28 and TRBJ1-6): DVKVTQSSRYLVKRTGEKVFLECVQDMDHENMFWYRQDPGLGLRLIYFSYDVKMKEKGDIPEGYSVSREKKERFSLILESASTNQTSMYLCASSSLNRIPGQAMFGNGTRLTVT.

The V and J genes are TRBV30 and TRBJ2-1, with a weak D call TRBD2 (5 bases). Germline CDR1 and CDR2: GTSNPN and SVGIG (reference sequence). The CDR3 totals 14 residues. The V end was cut by 4 bases, the J end by 5 bases, with 15 bases between. This CDR3 reads CAWIRSSANNEQFF. The CDR3 bases are TGTGCCTGGATCCGAAGTAGCGCAAACAATGAGCAGTTCTTC.

This clone was detected only once. The chain links TRBV9 to TRBJ2-2; D may be TRBD2 (6 bases). The ends were cut back, 4 bases at V and 4 bases at J, with 14 bases in the middle. The CDR3 is made up of 15 amino acids. CDR1 is SGDLS and CDR2 is YYNGEE in the germline V gene. The CDR3 here is CASSSSGWATGELFF. CDR3 nucleotides: TGTGCCAGCAGCTCAAGCGGGTGGGCCACCGGGGAGCTGTTTTTT. Drawing the rest from reference TRBV9 and TRBJ2-2, the complete variable domain is DSGVTQTPKHLITATGQRVTLRCSPRSGDLSVYWYQQSLDQGLQFLIQYYNGEERAKGNILERFSAQQFPDLHSELNLSSLELGDSALYFCASSSSGWATGELFFGEGSRLTVL.

The chain joins TRBV29-1 to TRBJ2-7; 14 bases line up with TRBD2. V trimming: 7 bases; J trimming: 5 bases; junction bases outside the gene matches: 7. Germline CDR1 is SQVTM and CDR2 is ANQGSEA. This CDR3 contains 14 residues. CDR3 DNA sequence: TGCAGCGCCTCGACTAGCGGGGGGGCCGACGAGCAGTACTTC. It is translated as CSASTSGGADEQYF.

The J gene is TRBJ2-2, the V gene TRBV10-3; 8 bases are a match to TRBD2. Germline-derived CDR1 and CDR2 are ENHRY and SYGVKD. Losses at the gene ends were 6 bases for V and 5 bases for J; bases not matched to a gene: 8. This CDR3 comprises 15 residues. CDR3 protein: CAISLSGGPTGELFF. DNA for the CDR3: TGTGCCATCAGCCTAAGCGGGGGCCCGACCGGGGAGCTGTTTTTT.